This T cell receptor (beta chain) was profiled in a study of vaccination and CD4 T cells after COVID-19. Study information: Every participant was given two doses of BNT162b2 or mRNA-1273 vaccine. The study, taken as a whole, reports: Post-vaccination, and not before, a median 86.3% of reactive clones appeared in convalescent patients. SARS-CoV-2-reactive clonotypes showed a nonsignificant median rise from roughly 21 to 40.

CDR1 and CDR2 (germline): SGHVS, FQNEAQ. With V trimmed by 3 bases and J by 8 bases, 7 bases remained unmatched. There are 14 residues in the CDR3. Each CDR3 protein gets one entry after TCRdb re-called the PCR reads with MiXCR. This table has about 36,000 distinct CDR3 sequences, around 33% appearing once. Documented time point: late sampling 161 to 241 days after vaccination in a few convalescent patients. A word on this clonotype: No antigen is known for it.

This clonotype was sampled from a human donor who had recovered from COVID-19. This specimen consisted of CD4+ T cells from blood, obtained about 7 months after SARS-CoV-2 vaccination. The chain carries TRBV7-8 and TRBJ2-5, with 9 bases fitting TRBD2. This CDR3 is CASSLREGVLTQYF. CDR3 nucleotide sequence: TGTGCCAGCAGCTTGCGGGAGGGCGTCCTCACCCAGTACTTC.